The 7 T cell receptor beta chains reported below all come from one sample, sequenced in a study of T cell responses to AZD1222 COVID-19 vaccine. TCRdb's table, derived via immunoSEQ multiplex PCR, lists solely in-frame clones and lacks some. The repertoire holds approximately 94,000 clones, 88% seen once, with 1.8% in the top ten. Sequenced material: peripheral blood, taken on day 0 of AZD1222 vaccination. The source of these receptors is an adult in good health.

CDR3: CASSYWGALNTGELFF. CDR3 nucleotides: TGTGCCAGCAGTTATTGGGGGGCCCTGAACACCGGGGAGCTGTTTTTT. J is TRBJ2-2 and V is TRBV6-2 or TRBV6-3, with D perhaps given as TRBD1 or TRBD2 (6 bases each). The ends were cut back, 3 bases at V and 1 base at J, with 12 bases in the middle. CDR3 size: 16 residues. The germline V gene has CDR1 MNHEY and CDR2 SVGEGT.

This clone was found a few times. The chain combines TRBV7-9 with TRBJ2-2; 8 bases are shared with TRBD1. V lost 1 base and J lost 6; bases outside the gene matches: 7. Germline CDR1 reads SEHNR; CDR2 reads FQNEAQ (reference sequence). The CDR3 contains 16 residues. In DNA, the CDR3 is TGTGCCAGCAGCTTAGAGGCAGGGGGCGCCGCCGGGGAGCTGTTTTTT. Its translation: CASSLEAGGAAGELFF.

V and J are TRBV5-1 and TRBJ2-5; D is possibly TRBD1 or TRBD2 (5 bases each). This CDR3 has 13 residues. Germline V gene data show CDR1 as SGHRS and CDR2 as YFSETQ. V was shortened by 4 bases and J by 5 bases, with 12 bases between the two germline ends. The CDR3 sequence: CASSLGPQETQYF. The CDR3 region has the DNA TGCGCCAGCAGCCTGGGACCCCAGGAGACCCAGTACTTC.

V is TRBV5-1 and J is TRBJ1-1; D is perhaps TRBD1 (6 bases). CDR3 size: 13 residues. V was trimmed by 3 bases and J by 6 bases, leaving 12 bases between them. Germline CDR1 reads SGHRS; CDR2 reads YFSETQ. The CDR3 region has the DNA TGCGCCAGCAGCTCGGCAGGGGTCCCTGAAGCTTTCTTT. The encoded protein is CASSSAGVPEAFF.

This sequence joins TRBV30 and TRBJ2-7, with 10 bases fitting TRBD2. Germline trimming cut 3 bases from V and 4 bases from J; bases unmatched to any gene: 15. The CDR3 runs 17 residues. Germline V gene data show CDR1 as GTSNPN and CDR2 as SVGIG (reference sequence). The DNA of the CDR3 is TGTGCCTGGAGCGGACTAGCGGTCCTAACCTACAGTTACGAGCAGTACTTC. Translation: CAWSGLAVLTYSYEQYF.

The chain couples TRBV5-1 to TRBJ1-1; the D is unclear. The CDR3 covers 14 residues. Trimming stripped 6 bases from V and 1 base from J, with 13 bases between. Germline values: CDR1 SGHRS, CDR2 YFSETQ. The chain's CDR3 is CASKILGGNTEAFF. CDR3 DNA sequence: TGCGCCAGCAAGATTCTGGGAGGGAACACTGAAGCTTTCTTT.

The rearrangement links TRBV5-1 to TRBJ1-5; D is unresolved. The V end was cut by 0 bases, the J end by 11 bases, with 18 bases between. Germline V gene lookup returns CDR1 SGHRS and CDR2 YFSETQ. The CDR3 is 15 residues long. The CDR3 DNA reads TGCGCCAGCAGCTTGGGGGCCAGACCGGGTGAAACCCAGCATTTT. Its protein product is CASSLGARPGETQHF. The full variable domain, its missing parts supplied by reference TRBV5-1 and TRBJ1-5, is KAGVTQTPRYLIKTRGQQVTLSCSPISGHRSVSWYQQTPGQGLQFLFEYFSETQRNKGNFPGRFSGRQFSNSRSEMNVSTLELGDSALYLCASSLGARPGETQHFGDGTRLSIL.